The 24 T cell receptor beta chains given below trace back to one sample, sequenced in a study of blood T cell repertoires in COVID-19. TCRdb keeps only in-frame clones here, not all; method: immunoSEQ multiplex PCR. The table lists around 170,000 clones, roughly 70% of them singletons. The specimen sequenced was peripheral blood. These TCRs come from a woman at least 80 years old with acute or convalescent COVID-19.

CDR3 nucleotides: TGTGCCAGCAGTGGACAGGGGCTGTATCAGCCCCAGCATTTT. Protein sequence: CASSGQGLYQPQHF. The chain recombines TRBV2 with TRBJ1-5; 8 bases are a match to TRBD1. CDR3 length: 14 amino acids. V lost 4 bases to trimming and J lost 5 bases; unmatched junction nucleotides: 4. Germline V CDR1 and CDR2: SNHLY, FYNNEI.

This clone has only one observation. The chain couples TRBV29-1 to TRBJ2-2; TRBD1 agrees at 7 bases. CDR3 length equals 14 residues. Germline V gene lookup returns CDR1 SQVTM and CDR2 ANQGSEA. V lost 3 bases and J lost 1; bases outside the gene matches: 2. The CDR3 region is CSVERGLNTGELFF. The CDR3 DNA reads as TGCAGCGTTGAGAGGGGGCTGAACACCGGGGAGCTGTTTTTT.

The genes are TRBV5-1 and TRBJ1-2; D possibly corresponds to TRBD1 (6 bases). The CDR3 is made up of 14 amino acids. Germline V gene data show CDR1 as SGHRS and CDR2 as YFSETQ. Trimming shortened V by 0 bases and J by 8 bases, and 14 bases separated the two germline ends. In nucleotides, the CDR3 is TGCGCCAGCAGCTTGGAGGACAGTGTTTACGGCTACACCTTC. It specifies CASSLEDSVYGYTF.

The rearrangement uses TRBV2 and TRBJ1-2, with unresolved D. Germline assignment: CDR1 SNHLY and CDR2 FYNNEI. Trimming pared 7 bases from V and 8 bases from J, leaving 11 bases between. The CDR3 sequence is 11 residues long. The chain's CDR3 is CASNRLRGYTF. CDR3 nucleotides: TGTGCCAGCAACCGCTTGCGGGGCTACACCTTC.

This chain uses TRBV19 with TRBJ2-7; 13 bases are a match to TRBD2. J lost 4 bases, V lost 5 bases, and 5 bases had no gene match. Germline V CDR1 and CDR2: LNHDA, SQIVND (reference sequence). The CDR3 runs 15 residues. The CDR3 sequence: CASSPRTSGRYEQYF. The CDR3 DNA reads as TGTGCCAGTAGTCCCCGGACTAGCGGGAGATACGAGCAGTACTTC.

The chain is built from TRBV6-4 and TRBJ1-1, with D tentatively TRBD1 (6 bases). In germline, CDR1 is MRHNA, CDR2 SNTAGT. The CDR3 totals 14 residues. The V end was cut by 0 bases, the J end by 5 bases, with 10 bases between. CDR3 sequence reads: CASSDSGGATEAFF. CDR3 bases: TGTGCCAGCAGTGACTCAGGGGGGGCTACTGAAGCTTTCTTT.

The chain joins TRBV5-4 to TRBJ2-1; 9 nucleotides align to TRBD1. V shed 7 bases, J shed 7 bases, and the junction held 9 bases outside the gene matches. CDR3 length: 14 amino acids. In germline, CDR1 is SGHNT, CDR2 YYREEE (reference sequence). The CDR3 region has the DNA TGTGCCAGCGTTGGGACAGGGCTCGGGAATGAGCAGTTCTTC. Translating gives CASVGTGLGNEQFF.

The chain employs TRBV12-3 or TRBV12-4 and TRBJ1-4; D is ambiguous. V was pared by 3 bases and J by 5 bases, with 7 bases between. This CDR3 is 13 amino acids long. The CDR3 region is CASSLRVNEKLFF. The CDR3 DNA reads as TGTGCCAGCAGTTTGAGGGTAAATGAAAAACTGTTTTTT.

This chain uses TRBV13 with TRBJ2-3; 7 bases map to TRBD2. With 2 bases clipped from V and 2 bases from J, the junction kept 7 bases outside the gene matches. Germline values: CDR1 PRHDT, CDR2 FYEKMQ (reference sequence). This CDR3 is 16 amino acids long. The CDR3 region is CASSLKMAGVTDTQYF. The CDR3, as DNA: TGTGCCAGCAGCTTAAAGATGGCGGGAGTCACAGATACGCAGTATTTT.

The V gene is TRBV19, the J gene TRBJ2-5; the D gene is possibly TRBD1 (6 bases). This CDR3 region has 14 residues. Germline V gene data show CDR1 as LNHDA and CDR2 as SQIVND (reference sequence). V was pared by 2 bases and J by 5 bases, with 12 bases between. The CDR3 DNA is TGTGCCAGTAGTATATTGGGGGCGGGTGAGACCCAGTACTTC. Encoded protein: CASSILGAGETQYF.

This sequence joins TRBV3-1 (or the pseudogene TRBV3-2) and TRBJ2-1; 8 bases line up with TRBD2. The CDR3 runs 17 residues. Trimming took 2 bases from V and 2 from J; bases not matched to a gene: 8. Germline V gene sequence: CDR1 LGHDT, CDR2 YNNKEL (reference sequence). CDR3 sequence reads: CASSQSAAGGPYNEQFF. In DNA form, the CDR3 reads TGTGCCAGCAGCCAATCCGCGGCGGGAGGCCCCTACAATGAGCAGTTCTTC.

V usage is TRBV18 and J usage is TRBJ2-5; 8 nucleotides line up with TRBD1. V lost 3 bases to trimming and J lost 4 bases; unmatched junction nucleotides: 1. The length of the CDR3 is 13 residues. The germline V gene has CDR1 KGHSH and CDR2 LQKENI. The CDR3 nucleotides read TGTGCCAGCTCACCGGGGACAGGAGAGACCCAGTACTTC. Translation gives CASSPGTGETQYF. Full variable domain (missing parts from reference TRBV18 and TRBJ2-5): NAGVMQNPRHLVRRRGQEARLRCSPMKGHSHVYWYRQLPEEGLKFMVYLQKENIIDESGMPKERFSAEFPKEGPSILRIQQVVRGDSAAYFCASSPGTGETQYFGPGTRLLVL.

About this clone itself: Germline and junction disagree at one end, which may indicate a read error. CDR3 amino acids: CSATRRREF. The CDR3 DNA follows: TGCAGTGCTACTCGACGGAGGGAATTC. The chain is built from TRBV20-1 and TRBJ1-2; D not resolved. From germline, CDR1 is DFQATT and CDR2 SNEGSKA (reference sequence). The CDR3 extends over 9 amino acids.

The chain joins TRBV27 to TRBJ2-7; 7 bases agree with TRBD2. After removal of 7 bases from V and 0 bases from J, the junction contained 6 bases not matched to a gene. In germline, CDR1 is MNHEY, CDR2 SMNVEV (reference sequence). The CDR3 sequence is 14 residues long. The CDR3 region is CASNAGDGSYEQYF. In nucleotides, the CDR3 is TGTGCCAGCAATGCGGGAGATGGCTCCTACGAGCAGTACTTC.

This rearrangement joins TRBV5-1 to TRBJ2-2; 11 bases fit TRBD2. This CDR3 contains 18 residues. Trimming took 0 bases from V and 2 from J; bases not matched to a gene: 6. The germline V gene encodes CDR1 SGHRS and CDR2 YFSETQ. CDR3 loop: CASSLVMGLAANTGELFF. Here the CDR3 DNA reads TGCGCCAGCAGCTTGGTAATGGGACTAGCGGCTAACACCGGGGAGCTGTTTTTT.

The rearrangement joins TRBV27 to TRBJ2-1; D is ambiguous. V lost 5 bases to trimming and J lost 0 bases, with 8 bases between them. The germline V gene has CDR1 MNHEY and CDR2 SMNVEV (reference sequence). There are 14 residues in the CDR3. The CDR3 region is CASSPGSSYNEQFF. The CDR3 nucleotides read TGTGCCAGCAGTCCTGGTAGCTCCTACAATGAGCAGTTCTTC.

The V gene is TRBV3-1 (or the pseudogene TRBV3-2), the J gene TRBJ2-1; D gene unclear. CDR1 and CDR2 (germline): LGHDT, YNNKEL (reference sequence). Trimming left V 0 bases short and J 9 bases short, with 9 bases between. This CDR3 spans 13 amino acids. CDR3 nucleotides: TGTGCCAGCAGCCAAGAGGGCTCCGGTGAGCAGTTCTTC. Translated: CASSQEGSGEQFF.

The rearrangement uses TRBV12-5 and TRBJ1-1; tentatively, D is TRBD1 (5 bases). Trimming shortened V by 5 bases and J by 4 bases, and 17 bases separated the two germline ends. Germline-derived CDR1 and CDR2 are LGHNT and FRNRAP. This CDR3 has 15 amino acids. Here the CDR3 DNA reads TGTGCTAGTGGTCCCGGGTCAGGGTTGGCCACTGAAGCTTTCTTT. Encoded protein: CASGPGSGLATEAFF.

In its sample, this clone was seen a few times. The chain couples TRBV28 to TRBJ1-2; no definite D call. Per germline, CDR1 MDHEN and CDR2 SYDVKM. V lost 4 bases to trimming and J lost 4 bases, with 13 bases between them. This CDR3 spans 14 amino acids. The CDR3: CASSSAPGTYGYTF. The CDR3 DNA reads as TGTGCCAGCAGTTCCGCCCCAGGAACCTATGGCTACACCTTC.

This clone has just one count. The chain combines TRBV11-2 with TRBJ1-6; TRBD1 might be the D (6 bases). The CDR3 contains 14 residues. With 8 bases removed from V and 7 bases from J, the gap between germline ends came to 15 bases. Germline CDR1 SGHAT, CDR2 FQNNGV. The CDR3 bases are TGTGCCAGCCAACCTGCGGGGGCCAATTCACCCCTCCACTTT. This codes for CASQPAGANSPLHF.

The chain is built from TRBV10-2 and TRBJ1-4, with TRBD1 matching over 8 bases. CDR1 WSHSY and CDR2 SAAADI come from the germline V gene. The V gene end was trimmed by 4 bases and the J gene end by 3 bases; junction bases not matched to a gene: 4. CDR3 length: 15 amino acids. DNA of the CDR3: TGCGCCAGCAGTGGACAGGGGTTCGCTAATGAAAAACTGTTTTTT. This codes for CASSGQGFANEKLFF.

This clone was observed a few times. This chain uses TRBV9 with TRBJ2-3, with D hard to call. Germline assignment: CDR1 SGDLS and CDR2 YYNGEE. The CDR3 has 13 residues. V lost 9 bases and J 6 bases, leaving 17 bases between the germline ends. The chain's CDR3 is CATSRATGDTQYF. The CDR3 nucleotides read TGTGCCACCTCGCGCGCGACTGGGGATACGCAGTATTTT.

This clone was seen only a few times. This chain joins TRBV5-1 and TRBJ2-7, with 8 bases that match TRBD1. V was pared by 4 bases and J by 5 bases, with 11 bases of the junction left unmatched. The CDR3 has 15 amino acids. Germline CDR1 is SGHRS and CDR2 is YFSETQ. The chain's CDR3 is CASSEGTGAIHEQYF. As DNA, the CDR3 is TGCGCCAGCAGCGAGGGGACAGGCGCAATCCACGAGCAGTACTTC.

This clone was counted only a few times. J is TRBJ2-1 and V is TRBV7-2, with 13 bases that match TRBD2. This CDR3 is 17 amino acids long. V lost 4 bases, J lost 3 bases, and 6 bases stayed unmatched. The germline gives CDR1 SGHTA, CDR2 FQGNSA. CDR3 region: CASSSRLAGGLYNEQFF. Here the CDR3 DNA reads TGTGCCAGCAGCTCAAGACTAGCGGGAGGTCTCTACAATGAGCAGTTCTTC. Looking up the rest from reference TRBV7-2 and TRBJ2-1 gives the full variable domain: GAGVSQSPSNKVTEKGKDVELRCDPISGHTALYWYRQSLGQGLEFLIYFQGNSAPDKSGLPSDRFSAERTGGSVSTLTIQRTQQEDSAVYLCASSSRLAGGLYNEQFFGPGTRLTVL.